Given below is one T cell receptor beta chain in context. Antigen: not known. Combining a sample-barcoded 5' primer with a J-beta primer mix, a second PCR ran for roughly 7 to 12 cycles. Each single sample gave us at least 2.5 million CDR3-containing paired-end reads. Using its own MiXCR run on the 5' RACE reads, TCRdb lists one record per CDR3 protein. The sample lists 550,000 to 750,000 distinct CDR3 sequences; under 25% were seen once. Every sample had a minimum of 6 million PBMCs isolated. CDR1 is SGHRS and CDR2 is YFSETQ in the germline V gene. The CDR3 runs to 14 residues. Trimming shortened V by 0 bases and J by 5 bases, and 11 bases separated the two germline ends. The sample comes from a study of blood T cells in healthy people across ages. Overall study results and limits: Unsorted PBMCs blocked a conclusive comparison of naive and antigen-experienced cells. There was no known CMV status for donors, so expanded clonotype changes were possibly confounded.

The receptor's source is a man in his sixties or seventies in good health. The rearrangement uses TRBV5-1 and TRBJ1-1; unclear D gene. The sample comprised blood. CDR3 sequence: CASSLVEGLTEAFF. The CDR3 bases are TGCGCCAGCAGCTTGGTGGAGGGATTGACTGAAGCTTTCTTT.